The sequence of this T cell receptor beta chain was determined in a study of shared clonotypes between healthy human individuals. Overall study results and limits: Naive subsets, compared against memory subsets, generally had larger estimated richness values. Though the depth was large, rarefaction showed that sorted-subset sequencing was incomplete. Sampling included only blood; tissue repertoires likely differ.

Profiled with immunoSEQ multiplex PCR; TCRdb holds only in-frame clones, not every one. The sample carries 2 million to 2.5 million clones, 80% to 95% recorded once. This CDR3 has 12 residues. Germline V lookup: CDR1 SEHNR, CDR2 FQNEAQ (reference sequence). Unmatched junction bases numbered 3, after V lost 3 bases and J lost 8 bases. About this clone: Its antigen is undetermined. The sample has other DNA sequences that encode this CDR3 too.

This TCR derives from a young man in good health. Some clones in this sample may be carry-over from other donors' samples. Sequencing was done on a sample of naive CD4+ T cells from PBMCs. This sample's subset: CD45RA+ positively selected. The chain has TRBV7-9 and TRBJ1-2; 7 positions agree with TRBD1. Here the CDR3 reads CASSFDREGYTF. Written as DNA, the CDR3 is TGTGCCAGCAGCTTTGACAGGGAGGGCTACACCTTC.